Below, 14 T cell receptor beta chains from the same sample are listed, as sequenced in a study of cytomegalovirus exposure and HLA in healthy donors. The PCR made use of 60 Vbeta and 13 Jbeta primers. Method: immunoSEQ multiplex PCR; TCRdb's copy keeps in-frame clones and lacks some. This table holds about 120,000 clones, over 70% found once. The material sequenced was PBMCs. Receptors were obtained from a female donor in good health and CMV-seropositive.

This chain joins TRBV4-3 and TRBJ1-1; possibly TRBD1 for D (6 bases). Germline CDR1 LGHNA, CDR2 YSLEER. Between the trimmed V and J ends, which lost 4 bases and 6 bases, there was a span of 15 bases. This CDR3 is 14 amino acids long. CDR3 nucleotide sequence: TGCGCCAGCAGCCGGGGGCCCCCGTGGCCTGAAGCTTTCTTT. This sequence encodes CASSRGPPWPEAFF.

This sequence joins TRBV18 and TRBJ1-2, with D uncertain. V was clipped by 2 bases and J by 7 bases, with 17 bases between them. CDR3 size: 15 residues. Germline-derived CDR1 and CDR2 are KGHSH and LQKENI. CDR3 nucleotide sequence: TGTGCCAGCTCACCAGATCCCTCCCGAGGTAGTGGCTACACCTTC. Translated, it gives CASSPDPSRGSGYTF.

The chain employs TRBV5-8 and TRBJ1-2; D call uncertain. CDR3 length equals 13 residues. V was clipped by 2 bases and J by 6 bases, with 11 bases between them. Per germline, CDR1 SGHTS and CDR2 YDEGEE. CDR3 DNA sequence: TGTGCCAGCAGCTTCACGCCCCGGGATGGCTACACCTTC. Protein product: CASSFTPRDGYTF.

The gene calls are TRBV28 and TRBJ1-5; TRBD1 aligns across 7 bases. CDR1 is MDHEN, CDR2 SYDVKM, per germline. The CDR3 spans 14 residues. J lost 8 bases, V lost 6 bases, and 10 bases had no gene match. As DNA, the CDR3 is TGTGCCAGCAGCCCCGACAGGGAGTTGGAGCCCCAGCATTTT. Translation gives CASSPDRELEPQHF.

This chain uses TRBV4-1 with TRBJ2-1; a weak D match, TRBD1 (6 bases). The V gene's germline CDR1 is MGHRA and CDR2 YSYEKL. The V and J ends lost 1 base and 4 bases respectively, with 11 bases between them. This CDR3 has 15 residues. The CDR3 spells CASSQVGATYNEQFF. In nucleotides, the CDR3 is TGCGCCAGCAGCCAAGTGGGGGCCACTTACAATGAGCAGTTCTTC.

The V and J genes are TRBV2 and TRBJ1-6; 9 nucleotides agree with TRBD1. The CDR3 consists of 18 residues. Germline-derived CDR1 and CDR2 are SNHLY and FYNNEI. V trimming: 4 bases; J trimming: 6 bases; junction bases outside the gene matches: 13. CDR3 loop: CASSGDRVHGSPNSPLHF. In DNA form, the CDR3 reads TGTGCCAGCAGTGGGGACAGGGTGCATGGGTCCCCTAATTCACCCCTCCACTTT.

V usage is TRBV5-4 and J usage is TRBJ1-1; D is undetermined. Trimming removed 2 bases at V and 8 bases at J, with 13 bases between. The CDR3 spans 13 residues. Germline loops: CDR1 SGHNT, CDR2 YYREEE (reference sequence). CDR3 DNA: TGTGCCAGCAGCTTATCCGGCAGGCTCGAAGCTTTCTTT. Its protein is CASSLSGRLEAFF.

Only one count was recorded for this clone. The genes are TRBV9 and TRBJ1-1; no clear D. The V and J ends lost 6 bases and 0 bases respectively, with 15 bases between them. The CDR3 has 15 amino acids. CDR1 is SGDLS, CDR2 YYNGEE, per germline. CDR3 sequence (DNA): TGTGCCAGCACCAGATATGAGAGGATGAACACTGAAGCTTTCTTT. Translating it yields CASTRYERMNTEAFF.

DNA for the CDR3: TGTGCCAGCAGCTCCCGGGGGGGTTATAATTCACCCCTCCACTTT. Protein product: CASSSRGGYNSPLHF. V is TRBV7-2 and J is TRBJ1-6; tentatively, D is TRBD1 (5 bases). Per the germline V gene, CDR1 is SGHTA and CDR2 is FQGNSA. The CDR3 loop spans 15 amino acids. V was cut by 4 bases and J by 4 bases, with 11 bases left in between.

The rearrangement links TRBV27 to TRBJ1-5; D is unclear. Germline lookup yields CDR1 MNHEY and CDR2 SMNVEV (reference sequence). This CDR3 has 14 residues. V shed 8 bases and J shed 0 bases, with 11 bases lying between them. The CDR3 reads CASRLDYSNQPQHF. Written as DNA, the CDR3 is TGTGCCAGCCGACTGGACTATAGCAATCAGCCCCAGCATTTT.

The genes are TRBV4-1 and TRBJ2-1; D possibly corresponds to TRBD2 (5 bases). Per germline, CDR1 MGHRA and CDR2 YSYEKL. This CDR3 spans 16 amino acids. V shed 3 bases and J shed 0 bases, with 12 bases lying between them. Here the CDR3 reads CASSQNLASSYNEQFF. Written as DNA, the CDR3 is TGCGCCAGCAGCCAGAACTTAGCGAGCTCCTACAATGAGCAGTTCTTC.

This chain connects TRBV5-1 to TRBJ1-5; no firm D call. Germline V CDR1 and CDR2: SGHRS, YFSETQ. This CDR3 is 15 amino acids long. The V gene lost 0 bases and the J gene lost 3 bases, with 10 bases spanning the gap. The CDR3 bases are TGCGCCAGCAGCTTGGACACGGGTATCAATCAGCCCCAGCATTTT. This codes for CASSLDTGINQPQHF.

To note about this clone: Other DNA variants within this sample encode the same CDR3. The chain recombines TRBV9 with TRBJ2-1; possible D gene TRBD1, 5 bases. CDR1 and CDR2 (germline): SGDLS, YYNGEE. The CDR3 spans 15 residues. Trimming left V 0 bases short and J 1 base short, with 8 bases between. CDR3: CASSVGRGSYNEQFF. For the CDR3, the DNA is TGTGCCAGCAGCGTAGGAAGGGGTTCCTACAATGAGCAGTTCTTC. Drawing the rest from reference TRBV9 and TRBJ2-1, the complete variable domain is DSGVTQTPKHLITATGQRVTLRCSPRSGDLSVYWYQQSLDQGLQFLIQYYNGEERAKGNILERFSAQQFPDLHSELNLSSLELGDSALYFCASSVGRGSYNEQFFGPGTRLTVL.

Here the CDR3 DNA reads TGTGCCTCCAATTTAGGGGACACTGAAGCTTTCTTT. This codes for CASNLGDTEAFF. The chain recombines TRBV30 with TRBJ1-1, with a weak D call TRBD1 (5 bases). Germline V gene data show CDR1 as GTSNPN and CDR2 as SVGIG (reference sequence). CDR3 size: 12 residues. The V gene lost 7 bases and the J gene lost 3 bases, with 12 bases spanning the gap.